These 16 T cell receptor beta chains were all obtained from the same sample, sequenced in a study of CD8+ T cells in alopecia areata. In each case, RNA was isolated and then reverse transcribed into cDNA as the sequencing template. Repertoires were generated with immunoSEQ multiplex PCR, while TCRdb's copy carries only in-frame clones and drops some. This repertoire shows about 150,000 clones, approximately 65% found once; its top ten account for about 38%. Sequencing was performed on CD8+ T cells sorted from blood. All receptors come from a human donor in good health.

The chain carries TRBV25-1 and TRBJ2-1, with 9 bases identical to TRBD2. The length of the CDR3 is 15 residues. The germline CDR1 and CDR2 sequences are MGHDK and SYGVNS. Trimming cost V 2 bases and J 5 bases; bases outside gene matches: 4. The CDR3 DNA is TGTGCCAGCAGTGAAGAGACTAGCGGAAACAATGAGCAGTTCTTC. Residues: CASSEETSGNNEQFF.

The chain is built from TRBV2 and TRBJ2-3; D is perhaps TRBD2 (6 bases). CDR1 is SNHLY, CDR2 FYNNEI, per germline. V shed 4 bases and J shed 4 bases, with 15 bases lying between them. The CDR3 has 15 amino acids. The CDR3 nucleotides read TGTGCCAGCAGTGCTACACTAGCACCCTCAGATACGCAGTATTTT. Its protein product is CASSATLAPSDTQYF.

The chain uses TRBV29-1 and TRBJ2-1; D is unresolved. Trimming stripped 8 bases from V and 10 bases from J, with 18 bases between. The CDR3 covers 12 residues. Germline CDR1 and CDR2: SQVTM and ANQGSEA. The CDR3 protein is CSLRNGLGEQFF. CDR3 coding DNA: TGCAGCCTAAGGAACGGTCTAGGGGAGCAGTTCTTC.

This clone was seen only a few times. The rearrangement links TRBV7-2 to TRBJ2-1, with D hard to call. In germline, CDR1 is SGHTA, CDR2 FQGNSA. CDR3 length: 16 residues. Trimming pared 5 bases from V and 0 bases from J, leaving 14 bases between. The CDR3, as DNA: TGTGCCAGCAGCCTTCGACTCCGGAGCTCCTACAATGAGCAGTTCTTC. Its protein product is CASSLRLRSSYNEQFF.

This clone was detected only a few times. The chain has TRBV18 and TRBJ2-5; D ambiguous. The germline CDR1 and CDR2 sequences are KGHSH and LQKENI. V gave up 2 bases and J gave up 4 bases, with 14 bases separating them. CDR3 length equals 15 residues. The CDR3 DNA is TGTGCCAGCTCACCAGTTGGGCATAAGGGAGAGACCCAGTACTTC. Protein product: CASSPVGHKGETQYF.

The J gene is TRBJ1-1, the V gene TRBV19; no definite D call. Germline assignment: CDR1 LNHDA and CDR2 SQIVND (reference sequence). Trimming took 4 bases from V and 6 from J, leaving 9 bases between them. The CDR3 has 12 amino acids. CDR3 amino acids: CASSTDLAEAFF. In DNA form, the CDR3 reads TGTGCCAGTAGTACCGACCTAGCTGAAGCTTTCTTT.

The chain employs TRBV5-4 and TRBJ1-1; D unresolved. V was trimmed by 0 bases and J by 1 base, leaving 4 bases between them. This CDR3 has 13 residues. Germline CDR1 reads SGHNT; CDR2 reads YYREEE (reference sequence). As DNA, the CDR3 is TGTGCCAGCAGCTTGGGTGAGAACACTGAAGCTTTCTTT. It yields the protein CASSLGENTEAFF.

This clone was recorded once. V gene TRBV20-1 combines with J gene TRBJ2-5; no definite D call. Germline assignment: CDR1 DFQATT and CDR2 SNEGSKA (reference sequence). The V gene lost 4 bases and the J gene lost 0 bases, with 3 bases spanning the gap. The CDR3 is 11 residues long. The CDR3 spells CSATDQETQYF. The DNA of the CDR3 is TGCAGTGCTACTGACCAAGAGACCCAGTACTTC.

The DNA of the CDR3 is TGCGCCAGCAGCCAAGTCATGGGGACACCCGGCGGTAGCAATCAGCCCCAGCATTTT. Its protein product is CASSQVMGTPGGSNQPQHF. This rearrangement joins TRBV4-1 to TRBJ1-5, with D perhaps TRBD1 (6 bases). The CDR3 sequence is 19 residues long. Germline V lookup: CDR1 MGHRA, CDR2 YSYEKL. The V end was cut by 1 base, the J end by 0 bases, with 19 bases between.

V usage is TRBV7-9 and J usage is TRBJ2-1, with TRBD2 identical over 7 bases. The germline gives CDR1 SEHNR, CDR2 FQNEAQ (reference sequence). J was trimmed by 7 bases and V by 3 bases; bases with no gene match: 12. This CDR3 has 16 residues. The CDR3: CASSFSGTKSRNEQFF. CDR3 DNA: TGTGCCAGCAGCTTCTCCGGGACTAAGTCGAGGAATGAGCAGTTCTTC.

The chain combines TRBV14 with TRBJ2-7; no firm D call. V was trimmed by 3 bases and J by 3 bases, leaving 9 bases between them. CDR1 and CDR2 (germline): SGHDN, FVKESK. The CDR3 runs to 13 residues. Here the CDR3 DNA reads TGTGCCAGCAGCCAGGTCAGGAACTACGAGCAGTACTTC. Translating gives CASSQVRNYEQYF.

The chain carries TRBV6-1 and TRBJ1-1; D not resolved. The CDR3 has 10 residues. The V gene's germline CDR1 is MNHNS and CDR2 SASEGT. Deletions cut 4 bases from V and 7 bases from J, with 4 bases between. The CDR3 spells CASSALEAFF. Written as DNA, the CDR3 is TGTGCCAGCAGTGCCCTTGAAGCTTTCTTT.

The chain recombines TRBV7-9 with TRBJ2-7; 9 bases fit TRBD2. J was trimmed by 0 bases and V by 1 base; bases with no gene match: 4. Germline loops: CDR1 SEHNR, CDR2 FQNEAQ (reference sequence). The CDR3 totals 16 residues. CDR3 nucleotide sequence: TGTGCCAGCAGCTTAGGGGTAGCGGGAGACTCCTACGAGCAGTACTTC. This codes for CASSLGVAGDSYEQYF. The entire variable domain, with the rest obtained from reference TRBV7-9 and TRBJ2-7, is as follows: DTGVSQNPRHKITKRGQNVTFRCDPISEHNRLYWYRQTLGQGPEFLTYFQNEAQLEKSRLLSDRFSAERPKGSFSTLEIQRTEQGDSAMYLCASSLGVAGDSYEQYFGPGTRLTVT.

The chain combines TRBV7-9 with TRBJ1-2; D may be TRBD1 (5 bases). The germline gives CDR1 SEHNR, CDR2 FQNEAQ (reference sequence). V lost 0 bases to trimming and J lost 3 bases, with 8 bases between them. The CDR3 sequence is 14 residues long. CDR3 sequence: CASSLAGTDYGYTF. CDR3 bases: TGTGCCAGCAGCTTAGCTGGGACGGACTATGGCTACACCTTC.

This clone has only a few counts. V usage is TRBV27 and J usage is TRBJ2-3; weak D call: TRBD1 (6 bases). V lost 8 bases and J lost 0, with 12 bases in between. The germline V gene encodes CDR1 MNHEY and CDR2 SMNVEV (reference sequence). This CDR3 region has 14 residues. This CDR3 reads CASQQGSSTDTQYF. CDR3 nucleotides: TGTGCCAGCCAACAGGGATCTAGCACAGATACGCAGTATTTT.

The chain combines TRBV13 with TRBJ1-1, with D unresolved. This CDR3 has 16 amino acids. The germline V gene has CDR1 PRHDT and CDR2 FYEKMQ (reference sequence). V was pared by 3 bases and J by 3 bases, with 17 bases between. The CDR3 sequence: CASSLRVLLRDTEAFF. In DNA form, the CDR3 reads TGTGCCAGCAGCTTGAGGGTCCTCTTGAGGGACACTGAAGCTTTCTTT.